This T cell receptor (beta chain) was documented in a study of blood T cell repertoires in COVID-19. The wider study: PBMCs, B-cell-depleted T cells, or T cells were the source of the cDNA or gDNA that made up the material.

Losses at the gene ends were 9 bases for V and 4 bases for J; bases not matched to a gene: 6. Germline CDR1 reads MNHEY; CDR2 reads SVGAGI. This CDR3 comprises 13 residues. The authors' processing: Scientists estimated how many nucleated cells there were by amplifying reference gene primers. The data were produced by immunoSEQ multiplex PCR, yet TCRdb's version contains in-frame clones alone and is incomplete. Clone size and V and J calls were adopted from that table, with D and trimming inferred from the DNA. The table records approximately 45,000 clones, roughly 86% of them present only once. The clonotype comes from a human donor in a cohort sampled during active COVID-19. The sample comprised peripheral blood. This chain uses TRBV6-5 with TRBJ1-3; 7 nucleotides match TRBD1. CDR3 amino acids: CASRTGAGNTIYF. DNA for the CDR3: TGTGCCAGTAGAACAGGGGCAGGAAACACCATATATTTT.